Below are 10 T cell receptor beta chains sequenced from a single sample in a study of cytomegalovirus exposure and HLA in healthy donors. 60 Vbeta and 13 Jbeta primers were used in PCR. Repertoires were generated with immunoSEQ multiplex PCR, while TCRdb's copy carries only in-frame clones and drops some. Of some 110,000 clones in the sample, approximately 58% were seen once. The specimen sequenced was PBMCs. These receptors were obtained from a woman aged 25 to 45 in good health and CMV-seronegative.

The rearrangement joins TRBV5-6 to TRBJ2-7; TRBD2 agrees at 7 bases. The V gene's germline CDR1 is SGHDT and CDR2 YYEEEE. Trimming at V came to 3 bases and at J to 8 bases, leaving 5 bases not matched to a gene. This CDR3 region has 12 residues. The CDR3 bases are TGTGCCAGCAGCTCGGGACTACGTCAGCAGTACTTC. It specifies CASSSGLRQQYF.

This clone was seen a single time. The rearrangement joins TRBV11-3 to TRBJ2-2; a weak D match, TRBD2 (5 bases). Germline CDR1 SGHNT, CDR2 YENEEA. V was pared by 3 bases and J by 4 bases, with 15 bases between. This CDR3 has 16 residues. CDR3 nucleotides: TGTGCCAGCAGCTTGACCAGGCCGGGGTTCACCGGGGAGCTGTTTTTT. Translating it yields CASSLTRPGFTGELFF.

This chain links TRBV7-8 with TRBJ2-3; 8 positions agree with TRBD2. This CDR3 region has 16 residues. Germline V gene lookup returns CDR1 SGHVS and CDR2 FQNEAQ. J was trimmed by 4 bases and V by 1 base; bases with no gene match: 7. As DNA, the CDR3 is TGTGCCAGCAGCTTAGTGGGGCGGGAGGTACCAGATACGCAGTATTTT. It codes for CASSLVGREVPDTQYF.

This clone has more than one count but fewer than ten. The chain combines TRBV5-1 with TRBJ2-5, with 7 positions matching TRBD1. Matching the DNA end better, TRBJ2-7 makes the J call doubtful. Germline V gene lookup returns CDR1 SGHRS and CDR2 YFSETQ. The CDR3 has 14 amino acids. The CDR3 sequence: CASSLAAGGYEQYF. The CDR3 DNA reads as TGCGCCAGCAGCTTGGCGGCAGGGGGCTACGAGCAGTACTTC.

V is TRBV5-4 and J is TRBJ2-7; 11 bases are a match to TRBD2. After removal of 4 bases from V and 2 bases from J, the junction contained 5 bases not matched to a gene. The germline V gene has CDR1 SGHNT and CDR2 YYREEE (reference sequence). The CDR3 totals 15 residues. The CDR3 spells CASSRGLAVAYEQYF. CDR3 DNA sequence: TGTGCCAGCAGCCGGGGACTAGCGGTGGCCTACGAGCAGTACTTC.

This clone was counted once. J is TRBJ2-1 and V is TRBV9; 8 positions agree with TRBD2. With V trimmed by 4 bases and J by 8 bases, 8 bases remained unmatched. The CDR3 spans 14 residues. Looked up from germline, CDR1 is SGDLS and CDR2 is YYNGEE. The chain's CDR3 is CASSPGGAWYEQFF. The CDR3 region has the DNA TGTGCCAGCAGCCCCGGGGGGGCCTGGTATGAGCAGTTCTTC.

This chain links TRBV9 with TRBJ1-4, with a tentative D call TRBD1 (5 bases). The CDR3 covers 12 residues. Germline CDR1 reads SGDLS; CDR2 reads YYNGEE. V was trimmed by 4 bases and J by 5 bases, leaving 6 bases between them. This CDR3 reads CASSSGNEKLFF. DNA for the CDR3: TGTGCCAGCAGCTCAGGGAATGAAAAACTGTTTTTT.

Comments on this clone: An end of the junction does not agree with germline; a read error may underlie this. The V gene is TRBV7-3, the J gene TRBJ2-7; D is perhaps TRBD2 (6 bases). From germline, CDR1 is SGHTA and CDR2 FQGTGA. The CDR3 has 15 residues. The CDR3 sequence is CASSPGTGGRYAQYF. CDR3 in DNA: TGTGCCAGCAGCCCCGGTACAGGAGGGCGGTACGCGCAGTACTTC.

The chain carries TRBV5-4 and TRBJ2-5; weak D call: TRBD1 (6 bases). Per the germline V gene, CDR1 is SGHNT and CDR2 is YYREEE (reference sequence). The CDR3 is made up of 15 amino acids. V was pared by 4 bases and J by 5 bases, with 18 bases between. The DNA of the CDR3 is TGTGCCAGCAGCCGATACAGGGACGACAGGGAGACCCAGTACTTC. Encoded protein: CASSRYRDDRETQYF.

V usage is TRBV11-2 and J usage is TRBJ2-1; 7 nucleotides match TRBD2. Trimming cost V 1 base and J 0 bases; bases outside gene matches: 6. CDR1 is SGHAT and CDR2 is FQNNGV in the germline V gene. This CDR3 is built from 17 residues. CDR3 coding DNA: TGTGCCAGCAGCTTAGTTAGCGGGTATAGCTCCTACAATGAGCAGTTCTTC. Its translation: CASSLVSGYSSYNEQFF. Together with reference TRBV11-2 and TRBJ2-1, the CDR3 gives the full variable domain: EAGVAQSPRYKIIEKRQSVAFWCNPISGHATLYWYQQILGQGPKLLIQFQNNGVVDDSQLPKDRFSAERLKGVDSTLKIQPAKLEDSAVYLCASSLVSGYSSYNEQFFGPGTRLTVL.